These 22 T cell receptor beta chains originate from one sample sequenced in a study of CDR3 diversity in severe acne. MiXCR, applied by TCRdb to the PCR reads, yields one record per CDR3 protein. The table lists about 90,000 distinct CDR3 sequences, 45% to 55% of them singletons. Sequences were obtained from blood. These receptors all come from a male donor in good health, serving as a control.

The chain employs TRBV14 and TRBJ2-3; D is undetermined. The CDR3 loop spans 12 amino acids. Germline V CDR1 and CDR2: SGHDN, FVKESK. Trimming pared 8 bases from V and 3 bases from J, leaving 9 bases between. CDR3 nucleotide sequence: TGTGCCAGCTCTAGGCCAACAGATACGCAGTATTTT. Its translation: CASSRPTDTQYF.

This clonotype is deemed medium-sized. The chain carries TRBV2 and TRBJ2-5; D might be TRBD2 (6 bases). The CDR3 runs to 12 residues. Between the trimmed V and J ends, which lost 4 bases and 8 bases, there was a span of 11 bases. Germline CDR1 SNHLY, CDR2 FYNNEI. This chain's CDR3 is CASSGLALTQYF. The CDR3 nucleotides read TGTGCCAGCAGTGGGCTAGCGCTTACCCAGTACTTC. The whole variable domain, remainder taken from reference TRBV2 and TRBJ2-5, is EPEVTQTPSHQVTQMGQEVILRCVPISNHLYFYWYRQILGQKVEFLVSFYNNEISEKSEIFDDQFSVERPDGSNFTLKIRSTKLEDSAMYFCASSGLALTQYFGPGTRLLVL.

Note on this clonotype: This CDR3 is missing its conserved last phenylalanine or tryptophan, likely due to a read error. The V call is TRBV7-8, the J call TRBJ1-3; 8 bases line up with TRBD1. Trimming removed 1 base from V and 6 bases from J; junction bases left unmatched: 5. The germline V gene has CDR1 SGHVS and CDR2 FQNEAQ. The CDR3 contains 15 residues. Here the CDR3 DNA reads TGTGCCAGCAGCTTAGGGGCAGGGGGCTTAAACACCATATATCTT. Protein: CASSLGAGGLNTIYL.

This clonotype was detected only once. This chain connects TRBV15 to TRBJ1-4, with D maybe TRBD1 (6 bases). CDR3 length: 16 amino acids. The V gene's germline CDR1 is LNHNV and CDR2 YYDKDF (reference sequence). V lost 4 bases and J lost 0, with 12 bases in between. The CDR3 is CATSTGQTATNEKLFF. In DNA, the CDR3 is TGTGCCACCAGCACAGGACAGACTGCAACTAATGAAAAACTGTTTTTT.

This clonotype showed up many times. This chain joins TRBV5-1 and TRBJ2-2, with TRBD1 matching 12 bases. This CDR3 has 18 amino acids. Per the germline V gene, CDR1 is SGHRS and CDR2 is YFSETQ. V trimming: 4 bases; J trimming: 3 bases; junction bases outside the gene matches: 10. CDR3: CASSKEPGQGAYTGELFF. The CDR3, as DNA: TGCGCCAGCAGCAAAGAACCGGGACAGGGGGCTTACACCGGGGAGCTGTTTTTT.

The table lists this clonotype with many counts. The V gene is TRBV13, the J gene TRBJ1-2, with D perhaps matching TRBD1 (5 bases). Germline CDR1 PRHDT, CDR2 FYEKMQ (reference sequence). The CDR3 totals 14 residues. V shed 1 base and J shed 6 bases, with 12 bases lying between them. CDR3 amino acids: CASSLEGVGDGYTF. The CDR3 region has the DNA TGTGCCAGCAGCTTAGAAGGGGTGGGCGATGGCTACACCTTC.

This clonotype was picked up many times. The chain is built from TRBV24-1 and TRBJ1-5; D may be TRBD1 (6 bases). Germline values: CDR1 KGHDR, CDR2 SFDVKD. V lost 11 bases and J lost 4, with 17 bases in between. The CDR3 loop spans 14 amino acids. The DNA for the CDR3 is TGTGCCATACAGGGTAACTCGGCAAATCAGCCCCAGCATTTT. Amino acids: CAIQGNSANQPQHF.

This clonotype has a single count. The DNA is omitted, as the CDR3 cannot be located on it reliably, and the CDR3 follows TCRdb's listing. V gene TRBV5-1 combines with J gene TRBJ2-5; TRBD1 is taken as the D call from the table, unchecked against the DNA. Germline-derived CDR1 and CDR2 are SGHRS and YFSETQ. The CDR3 is made up of 23 amino acids, end residues included. Here the CDR3 reads CASSLEQGARSEKLFFGSGTQYF.

By its share, this clonotype is medium-sized. The rearrangement links TRBV7-6 to TRBJ2-7, with D perhaps matching TRBD1 (6 bases). Deletions cut 4 bases from V and 1 base from J, with 8 bases between. The CDR3 sequence is 13 residues long. Germline V gives CDR1 SGHVS, CDR2 FNYEAQ. The CDR3 loop is CASSSGQSYEQYF. The CDR3 DNA reads as TGTGCCAGCAGCTCCGGACAGTCCTACGAGCAGTACTTC.

The chain employs TRBV5-1 and TRBJ1-1; D gene unclear. The CDR3 spans 13 residues. The ends were cut back, 4 bases at V and 0 bases at J, with 7 bases in the middle. Per the germline V gene, CDR1 is SGHRS and CDR2 is YFSETQ. CDR3 sequence: CASSVQVNTEAFF. CDR3 nucleotides: TGCGCCAGCAGCGTGCAGGTGAACACTGAAGCTTTCTTT. Filled out from reference TRBV5-1 and TRBJ1-1, the complete variable domain reads KAGVTQTPRYLIKTRGQQVTLSCSPISGHRSVSWYQQTPGQGLQFLFEYFSETQRNKGNFPGRFSGRQFSNSRSEMNVSTLELGDSALYLCASSVQVNTEAFFGQGTRLTVV.

This clonotype was detected only once. The J gene is TRBJ2-2, the V gene TRBV7-9; no clear D. Trimming removed 0 bases from V and 6 bases from J, with 11 bases in between. Per germline, CDR1 SEHNR and CDR2 FQNEAQ (reference sequence). This CDR3 region has 15 residues. CDR3 DNA sequence: TGTGCCAGCAGCTTAGCCGCATCTCAGGCCGGGGAGCTGTTTTTT. Translating it yields CASSLAASQAGELFF.

On this clonotype itself: It may be a read error: a sequence one base away is much more abundant. The final CDR3 position lacks the conserved phenylalanine or tryptophan, pointing to a likely read error. This chain connects TRBV25-1 to TRBJ2-5; 7 bases are a match to TRBD2. Germline CDR1 is MGHDK and CDR2 is SYGVNS. This CDR3 has 13 amino acids. J was trimmed by 3 bases and V by 5 bases; bases with no gene match: 3. The CDR3 region is CASSIAGEETQYL. CDR3 nucleotides: TGTGCCAGCAGTATCGCGGGGGAAGAGACCCAGTACCTC.

Comment on this clonotype: The CDR3 ends on some other residue instead of the conserved phenylalanine or tryptophan, so this is likely a read error. It is unclear where the CDR3 begins or ends on the DNA, so no DNA is shown, and the CDR3 is as TCRdb lists it. V gene TRBV3-1 combines with J gene TRBJ2-3; the D segment call TRBD2 is taken from the table without a DNA check. CDR1 is LGHDT, CDR2 YNNKEL, per germline (reference sequence). The CDR3 numbers 14 amino acids, ends counted. The CDR3 spells CASSLADSTDTQMS.

This chain connects TRBV2 to TRBJ2-2; the D is unclear. V was shortened by 1 base and J by 4 bases, with 10 bases between the two germline ends. The CDR3 is made up of 15 amino acids. Germline assignment: CDR1 SNHLY and CDR2 FYNNEI. The DNA of the CDR3 is TGTGCCAGCAGTGAAGGGGCAGACGGCACCGGGGAGCTGTTTTTT. It is translated as CASSEGADGTGELFF.

The chain couples TRBV7-9 to TRBJ1-2; no clear D. CDR1 is SEHNR and CDR2 is FQNEAQ in the germline V gene (reference sequence). Trimming took 4 bases from V and 5 from J, leaving 11 bases between them. This CDR3 comprises 13 residues. The CDR3 region is CASSSPPHYGYTF. CDR3 nucleotide sequence: TGTGCCAGCAGCTCGCCCCCACATTATGGCTACACCTTC.

V gene TRBV2 combines with J gene TRBJ2-3; D unclear. The CDR3 spans 15 residues. V was clipped by 0 bases and J by 6 bases, with 13 bases between them. Germline-derived CDR1 and CDR2 are SNHLY and FYNNEI. Written as DNA, the CDR3 is TGTGCCAGCAGTGAAGCGGTGTCCTTGGGGGATACGCAGTATTTT. Translated: CASSEAVSLGDTQYF.

The chain couples TRBV2 to TRBJ2-5; TRBD1 agrees at 7 bases. After removal of 5 bases from V and 2 bases from J, the junction contained 5 bases not matched to a gene. CDR1 and CDR2 from the germline V gene are SNHLY and FYNNEI. This CDR3 region has 14 residues. The CDR3 coding sequence is TGTGCCAGCAGTTACGGACAGGCACAAGAGACCCAGTACTTC. It translates to CASSYGQAQETQYF.

This clonotype was recorded many times. The chain employs TRBV29-1 and TRBJ1-2; 10 positions match TRBD1. Germline-derived CDR1 and CDR2 are SQVTM and ANQGSEA. This CDR3 is 13 amino acids long. V was clipped by 7 bases and J by 4 bases; unmatched bases: 6. The CDR3 region is CSARTGGAYGYTF. The CDR3 nucleotides are TGCAGCGCGAGGACAGGGGGGGCCTATGGCTACACCTTC.

Many counts were recorded for this clonotype. This rearrangement joins TRBV6-5 to TRBJ2-5; 7 bases align to TRBD1. J was trimmed by 9 bases and V by 6 bases; bases with no gene match: 10. Germline CDR1 is MNHEY and CDR2 is SVGAGI. There are 13 residues in the CDR3. This CDR3 reads CASRRDSSMPQYF. DNA of the CDR3: TGTGCCAGCAGGAGGGACAGCTCCATGCCCCAGTACTTC.

The chain couples TRBV24-1 to TRBJ1-1; possibly TRBD1 for D (5 bases). Trimming removed 7 bases at V and 1 base at J, with 15 bases between. CDR3 length equals 15 residues. Germline V lookup: CDR1 KGHDR, CDR2 SFDVKD. The CDR3: CATSRAGMANTEAFF. CDR3 DNA sequence: TGTGCCACCAGCCGAGCAGGGATGGCGAACACTGAAGCTTTCTTT.

By share, this clonotype ranks as medium-sized. The chain employs TRBV7-2 and TRBJ2-1; D is unresolved. Germline V gene lookup returns CDR1 SGHTA and CDR2 FQGNSA. CDR3 size: 12 residues. Trimming pared 3 bases from V and 7 bases from J, leaving 7 bases between. The CDR3 DNA is TGTGCCAGCAGCTTCGCAGAGAATGAGCAGTTCTTC. It codes for CASSFAENEQFF.

The J gene is TRBJ2-3, the V gene TRBV20-1; 9 positions agree with TRBD1. There are 11 residues in the CDR3. CDR1 DFQATT and CDR2 SNEGSKA come from the germline V gene (reference sequence). CDR3 coding DNA: TGCAGAGGGACAGGGCCAGATACGCAGTATTTT. Residues: CRGTGPDTQYF.